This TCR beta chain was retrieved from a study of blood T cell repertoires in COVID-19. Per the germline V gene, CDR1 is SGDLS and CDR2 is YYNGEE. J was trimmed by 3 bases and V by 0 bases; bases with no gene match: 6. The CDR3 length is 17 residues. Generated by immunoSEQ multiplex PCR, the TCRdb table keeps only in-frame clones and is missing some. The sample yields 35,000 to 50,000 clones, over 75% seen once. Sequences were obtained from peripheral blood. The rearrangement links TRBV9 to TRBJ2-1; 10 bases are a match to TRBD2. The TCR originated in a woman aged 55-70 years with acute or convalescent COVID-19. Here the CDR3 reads CASSVGSSGGNYNEQFF. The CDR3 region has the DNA TGTGCCAGCAGCGTAGGGTCTAGCGGGGGAAACTACAATGAGCAGTTCTTC.